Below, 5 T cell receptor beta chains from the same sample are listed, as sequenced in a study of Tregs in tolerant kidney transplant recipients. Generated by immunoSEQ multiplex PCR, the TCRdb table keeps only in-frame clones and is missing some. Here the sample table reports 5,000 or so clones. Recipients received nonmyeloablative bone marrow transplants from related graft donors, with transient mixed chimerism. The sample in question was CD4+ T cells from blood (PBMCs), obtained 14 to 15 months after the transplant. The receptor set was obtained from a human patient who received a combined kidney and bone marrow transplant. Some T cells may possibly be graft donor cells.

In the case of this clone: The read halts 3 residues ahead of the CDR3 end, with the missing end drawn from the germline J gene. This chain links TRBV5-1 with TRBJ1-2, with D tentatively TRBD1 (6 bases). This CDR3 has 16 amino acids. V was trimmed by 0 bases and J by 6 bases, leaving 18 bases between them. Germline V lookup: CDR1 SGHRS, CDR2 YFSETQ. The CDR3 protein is CASSLAAGARLHGYTF. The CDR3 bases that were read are TGCGCCAGCAGCTTGGCGGCAGGGGCGCGACTCCATGGC.

CDR3 protein: CASSAGTEPGYTF. The sequenced part of the CDR3 DNA is TGTGCCAGCAGCGCCGGGACAGAACCCGGC. The chain carries TRBV5-4 and TRBJ1-2, with TRBD1 identical over 7 bases. Read coverage stops 3 residues before the CDR3 terminus; the germline J gene supplies the remainder. The CDR3 is made up of 13 amino acids. Germline V lookup: CDR1 SGHNT, CDR2 YYREEE (reference sequence). The whole variable domain, filled in from reference TRBV5-4 and TRBJ1-2, reads ETGVTQSPTHLIKTRGQQVTLRCSSQSGHNTVSWYQQALGQGPQFIFQYYREEENGRGNFPPRFSGLQFPNYSSELNVNALELDDSALYLCASSAGTEPGYTFGSGTRLTVV.

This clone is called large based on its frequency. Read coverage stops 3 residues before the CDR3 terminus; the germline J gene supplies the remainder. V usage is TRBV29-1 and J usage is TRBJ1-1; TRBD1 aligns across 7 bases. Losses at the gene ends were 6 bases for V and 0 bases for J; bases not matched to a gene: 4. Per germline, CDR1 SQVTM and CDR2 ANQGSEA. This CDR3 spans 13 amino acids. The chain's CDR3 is CSVTQGMNTEAFF. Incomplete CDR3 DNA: TGCAGCGTAACACAGGGGATGAACACTGAA.

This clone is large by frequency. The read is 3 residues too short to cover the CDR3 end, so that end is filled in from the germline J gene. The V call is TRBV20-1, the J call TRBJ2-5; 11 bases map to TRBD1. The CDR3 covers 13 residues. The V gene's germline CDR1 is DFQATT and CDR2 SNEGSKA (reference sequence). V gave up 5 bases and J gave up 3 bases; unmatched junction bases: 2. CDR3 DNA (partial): TGCAGTGCTCGGACAGGGGGCAAAGAGACC. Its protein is CSARTGGKET. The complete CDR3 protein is CSARTGGKETQYF.

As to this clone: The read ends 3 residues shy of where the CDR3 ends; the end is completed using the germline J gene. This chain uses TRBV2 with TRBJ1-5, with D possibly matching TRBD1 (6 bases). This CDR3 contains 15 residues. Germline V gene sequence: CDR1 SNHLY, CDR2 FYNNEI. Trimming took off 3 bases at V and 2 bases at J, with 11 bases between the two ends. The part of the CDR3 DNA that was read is TGTGCCAGCAGTGATGAGAACAGGGGCAATCAGCCC. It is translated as CASSDENRGNQP. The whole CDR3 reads CASSDENRGNQPQHF.